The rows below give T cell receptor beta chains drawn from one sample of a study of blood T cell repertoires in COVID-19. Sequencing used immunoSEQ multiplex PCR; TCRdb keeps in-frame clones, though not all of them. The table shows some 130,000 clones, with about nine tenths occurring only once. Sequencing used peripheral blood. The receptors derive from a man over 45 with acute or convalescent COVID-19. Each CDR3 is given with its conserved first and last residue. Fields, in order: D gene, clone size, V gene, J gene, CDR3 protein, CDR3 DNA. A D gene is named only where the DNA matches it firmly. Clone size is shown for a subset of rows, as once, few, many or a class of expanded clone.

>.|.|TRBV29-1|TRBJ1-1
CSVEGRQYRSTEAFF
TGCAGCGTTGAAGGGAGACAGTACAGGAGCACTGAAGCTTTCTTT
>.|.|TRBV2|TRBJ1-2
CASSESSLRDGYTF
TGTGCCAGCAGTGAATCCTCGCTGAGGGATGGCTACACCTTC
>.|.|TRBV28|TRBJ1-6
CASSLPGTHYNSPLHF
TGTGCCAGCAGTTTACCGGGGACTCACTATAATTCACCCCTCCACTTT
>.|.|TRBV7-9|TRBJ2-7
CASAAVGGTGEQYF
TGTGCCAGCGCCGCTGTGGGGGGGACAGGCGAGCAGTACTTC
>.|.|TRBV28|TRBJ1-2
CASSFSFLQEANYGYTF
TGTGCCAGCAGTTTCTCTTTCTTACAGGAAGCTAACTATGGCTACACCTTC
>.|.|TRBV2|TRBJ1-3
CASSVEAISGNTIYF
TGTGCCAGCAGTGTAGAGGCAATCTCTGGAAACACCATATATTTT
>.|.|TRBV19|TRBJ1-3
CASSTFGNTIYF
TGTGCCAGTAGTACCTTTGGAAACACCATATATTTT
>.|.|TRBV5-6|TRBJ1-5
CASSYAGLPNQPQHF
TGTGCCAGCAGCTATGCAGGGTTGCCCAATCAGCCCCAGCATTTT
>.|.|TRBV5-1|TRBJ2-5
CASTPGNTGSQETQYF
TGCGCCAGCACCCCTGGAAACACAGGGTCCCAAGAGACCCAGTACTTC
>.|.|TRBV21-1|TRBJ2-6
CASSILPDSLPSGANVLTF
TGTGCCAGCAGCATCCTCCCCGACAGTCTTCCCTCTGGGGCCAACGTCCTGACTTTC
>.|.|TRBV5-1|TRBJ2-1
CASSMLASNEQFF
TGCGCCAGCAGTATGCTAGCTAGCAATGAGCAGTTCTTC
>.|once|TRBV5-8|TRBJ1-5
CASSPWGGVNSNQPQHF
TGTGCCAGCAGCCCTTGGGGGGGCGTAAATAGCAATCAGCCCCAGCATTTT
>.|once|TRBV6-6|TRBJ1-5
CASNLPDTLNQPQHF
TGTGCCAGCAATTTACCTGACACACTCAATCAGCCCCAGCATTTT